These 27 T cell receptor beta chains share one sample of origin, sequenced in a study of T cells in Graves' hyperthyroidism and ophthalmopathy. RNA transcripts served as the template for amplifying TCR beta CDR3 regions. First-round RT-PCR targeting the TCR CDR3 was performed with the HTBI primer set. TCRdb reprocessed the multiplex PCR reads with MiXCR, giving one entry per CDR3 protein. The sample contains more than 650,000 distinct CDR3 sequences, 14% of which appear only once. Specimen: blood. The source is a woman between 18 and 29 years old with Graves' hyperthyroidism.

This clonotype was detected ten times or more. V gene TRBV20-1 combines with J gene TRBJ2-3; D not resolved. Germline loops: CDR1 DFQATT, CDR2 SNEGSKA (reference sequence). The CDR3 totals 11 residues. Trimming removed 6 bases at V and 5 bases at J, with 9 bases between. CDR3 nucleotide sequence: TGCAGTGCAGAGTTGGGAGATACGCAGTATTTT. Protein sequence: CSAELGDTQYF.

This clonotype has a count of ten or more. The chain is built from TRBV2 and TRBJ1-4; D remains ambiguous. The CDR3 has 17 residues. The V gene's germline CDR1 is SNHLY and CDR2 FYNNEI. The germline V and J ends were trimmed by 6 bases and 2 bases, with 19 bases remaining between them. CDR3 in DNA: TGTGCCAGCAGACCCGGAGGAGGCGAATCGACTAATGAAAAACTGTTTTTT. It codes for CASRPGGGESTNEKLFF.

The table lists this clonotype with many counts. The chain employs TRBV30 and TRBJ2-7; 8 bases fit TRBD1. V gave up 3 bases and J gave up 5 bases; unmatched junction bases: 6. Germline values: CDR1 GTSNPN, CDR2 SVGIG (reference sequence). The CDR3 totals 13 residues. CDR3 nucleotide sequence: TGTGCCTGGAGCGAACAGGGGGAGGACGAGCAGTACTTC. It encodes CAWSEQGEDEQYF.

This clonotype was counted between two and nine times. The chain joins TRBV4-3 to TRBJ1-1; unclear D gene. Trimming shortened V by 2 bases and J by 1 base, and 11 bases separated the two germline ends. Germline V CDR1 and CDR2: LGHNA, YSLEER. The CDR3 sequence is 15 residues long. This chain's CDR3 is CASSQTNGKNTEAFF. The DNA for the CDR3 is TGCGCCAGCAGCCAAACAAACGGGAAGAACACTGAAGCTTTCTTT.

The genes are TRBV20-1 and TRBJ2-5, with D perhaps matching TRBD1 (6 bases). Trimming removed 3 bases from V and 1 base from J, with 12 bases in between. This CDR3 has 14 residues. Per germline, CDR1 DFQATT and CDR2 SNEGSKA (reference sequence). DNA of the CDR3: TGCAGTGCTAGTTGGACAGACTTCCAAGAGACCCAGTACTTC. It translates to CSASWTDFQETQYF.

This clonotype was observed at least ten times. This rearrangement joins TRBV12-3 or TRBV12-4 to TRBJ1-1; D gene ambiguous. V gave up 5 bases and J gave up 0 bases, with 7 bases separating them. The CDR3 has 13 residues. The CDR3 protein is CASSTDLNTEAFF. The CDR3 nucleotides are TGTGCCAGCAGTACTGATTTGAACACTGAAGCTTTCTTT.

The chain combines TRBV24-1 with TRBJ2-4; TRBD1 agrees at 7 bases. Trimming removed 4 bases from V and 4 bases from J; junction bases left unmatched: 12. This CDR3 region has 17 residues. Germline V lookup: CDR1 KGHDR, CDR2 SFDVKD. CDR3 protein: CATSDGGFRGQKNIQYF. CDR3 in DNA: TGTGCCACCAGTGACGGTGGCTTCAGGGGACAGAAAAACATTCAGTACTTC.

The chain is built from TRBV28 and TRBJ2-4; 8 bases align to TRBD1. Germline V gene lookup returns CDR1 MDHEN and CDR2 SYDVKM. This CDR3 is 14 amino acids long. The V and J ends lost 7 bases and 6 bases, in that order; junction bases with no gene match: 8. The CDR3 bases are TGTGCCAGCACATCCGCCGGACAGGGAAACATTCAGTACTTC. Residues: CASTSAGQGNIQYF.

This clonotype appeared many times. This chain links TRBV7-9 with TRBJ1-1; D not certain. CDR3 length: 13 amino acids. V gave up 5 bases and J gave up 7 bases, with 14 bases separating them. The germline gives CDR1 SEHNR, CDR2 FQNEAQ (reference sequence). CDR3 residues: CASSARLSHEAFF. CDR3 sequence (DNA): TGTGCCAGCAGCGCTAGGCTGTCCCATGAAGCTTTCTTT. Together with reference TRBV7-9 and TRBJ1-1, the CDR3 gives the full variable domain: DTGVSQNPRHKITKRGQNVTFRCDPISEHNRLYWYRQTLGQGPEFLTYFQNEAQLEKSRLLSDRFSAERPKGSFSTLEIQRTEQGDSAMYLCASSARLSHEAFFGQGTRLTVV.

V gene TRBV7-2 combines with J gene TRBJ2-5; possible D gene TRBD2, 7 bases. Germline V gene lookup returns CDR1 SGHTA and CDR2 FQGNSA. This CDR3 region has 14 residues. The V end lost 1 base, the J end lost 10 bases, and 16 bases lay between the germline ends. This CDR3 is CASSLGGGAGFQYF. The DNA for the CDR3 is TGTGCCAGCAGCTTAGGGGGGGGCGCGGGGTTCCAGTACTTC.

The chain has TRBV5-5 and TRBJ1-5; tentative D call: TRBD1 (6 bases). V lost 4 bases and J lost 1, with 15 bases in between. The CDR3 length is 16 residues. CDR1 is SGHKS and CDR2 is YYEKEE in the germline V gene (reference sequence). CDR3 bases: TGTGCCAGCAGCGGCGCACAGGGATTAAGCAATCAGCCCCAGCATTTT. Its protein product is CASSGAQGLSNQPQHF.

This clonotype was recorded many times. This chain uses TRBV7-2 with TRBJ1-1, with 7 bases matching TRBD1. Trimming at V came to 4 bases and at J to 11 bases, leaving 13 bases not matched to a gene. In germline, CDR1 is SGHTA, CDR2 FQGNSA. The CDR3 is 14 amino acids. The CDR3 loop reads CASSWTGRGEAAFF. CDR3 nucleotides: TGTGCCAGCAGCTGGACAGGCCGGGGAGAGGCTGCTTTCTTT.

This chain joins TRBV27 and TRBJ1-2; no firm D call. Germline CDR1 MNHEY, CDR2 SMNVEV (reference sequence). The CDR3 extends over 14 amino acids. V lost 4 bases, J lost 2 bases, and 11 bases lay in between. The CDR3, as DNA: TGTGCCAGCAGTTCAACGGTGGGAAACTATGGCTACACCTTC. This codes for CASSSTVGNYGYTF.

This clonotype has at least ten counts. The chain couples TRBV20-1 to TRBJ1-5; D is perhaps TRBD1 (5 bases). Germline loops: CDR1 DFQATT, CDR2 SNEGSKA (reference sequence). Trimming took off 0 bases at V and 7 bases at J, with 13 bases between the two ends. The CDR3 consists of 14 residues. The CDR3 DNA follows: TGCAGTGCTAGAGAAGGTCGGGGCAGGCAGCCCCAGCATTTT. Translation gives CSAREGRGRQPQHF.

In its sample, this clonotype was seen a few times. This chain joins TRBV6-1 and TRBJ2-7; D unresolved. CDR3 length equals 15 residues. V lost 6 bases, J lost 0 bases, and 15 bases lay in between. Germline CDR1 reads MNHNS; CDR2 reads SASEGT. CDR3 nucleotides: TGTGCCAGCAGCCTGGGCAGCTCACACTCCTACGAGCAGTACTTC. Its translation: CASSLGSSHSYEQYF.

This clonotype was recorded at least ten times. The J gene is TRBJ1-1, the V gene TRBV2, with D hard to call. Germline loops: CDR1 SNHLY, CDR2 FYNNEI. V lost 3 bases and J lost 6, with 5 bases in between. The CDR3 has 11 residues. In nucleotides, the CDR3 is TGTGCCAGCAGTGACACAGCTGAAGCTTTCTTT. Its protein product is CASSDTAEAFF.

This sequence joins TRBV4-1 and TRBJ1-1; maybe TRBD1 (5 bases). V lost 0 bases to trimming and J lost 1 base, with 15 bases between them. CDR1 is MGHRA, CDR2 YSYEKL, per germline. The CDR3 is made up of 17 amino acids. DNA for the CDR3: TGCGCCAGCAGCCAAGATGGGCCGTGGCAGGGGAACACTGAAGCTTTCTTT. Translating gives CASSQDGPWQGNTEAFF.

This chain joins TRBV2 and TRBJ2-5; the match to TRBD2 covers 11 bases. The ends lost 6 bases at V and 1 base at J; junction bases unmatched: 7. Germline CDR1 SNHLY, CDR2 FYNNEI. This CDR3 is 16 amino acids long. This CDR3 reads CASSPTGTSGQETQYF. The CDR3 DNA follows: TGTGCCAGCAGCCCCACCGGGACTAGCGGCCAAGAGACCCAGTACTTC.

At least ten counts were recorded for this clonotype. The rearrangement links TRBV3-1 to TRBJ2-5, with 7 bases that match TRBD1. J was trimmed by 2 bases and V by 3 bases; bases with no gene match: 9. The germline gives CDR1 LGHDT, CDR2 YNNKEL (reference sequence). The CDR3 contains 16 residues. The CDR3 loop is CASSQEDRTPQETQYF. The CDR3 DNA is TGTGCCAGCAGCCAGGAGGACAGGACACCTCAAGAGACCCAGTACTTC.

The table lists this clonotype with many counts. This chain connects TRBV28 to TRBJ2-3, with a possible D match to TRBD2 (5 bases). Germline CDR1 and CDR2: MDHEN and SYDVKM. The V gene lost 7 bases and the J gene lost 5 bases, with 10 bases spanning the gap. CDR3 size: 12 residues. This CDR3 is CASTGRGDTQYF. CDR3 DNA sequence: TGTGCCAGCACGGGCCGGGGAGATACGCAGTATTTT.

The V gene is TRBV6-6, the J gene TRBJ2-5; D is possibly TRBD2 (6 bases). The V and J ends lost 2 bases and 5 bases respectively, with 9 bases between them. Germline V gives CDR1 MNHNY, CDR2 SVGAGI (reference sequence). The CDR3 has 13 amino acids. The CDR3 sequence: CASSYGGFETQYF. CDR3 in DNA: TGTGCCAGCAGTTACGGGGGGTTCGAGACCCAGTACTTC.

The sample holds many counts of this clonotype. The chain recombines TRBV7-8 with TRBJ2-7, with TRBD2 identical over 9 bases. The CDR3 extends over 14 amino acids. J lost 5 bases, V lost 1 base, and 3 bases had no gene match. CDR1 SGHVS and CDR2 FQNEAQ come from the germline V gene. The CDR3 protein is CASSLGTSVNEQYF. The CDR3 coding sequence is TGTGCCAGCAGCTTAGGGACTAGCGTAAACGAGCAGTACTTC.

The chain uses TRBV19 and TRBJ1-4; a weak D match, TRBD1 (5 bases). The CDR3 extends over 16 amino acids. V was pared by 3 bases and J by 0 bases, with 11 bases between. Germline lookup yields CDR1 LNHDA and CDR2 SQIVND (reference sequence). The CDR3 reads CASSIPRVATNEKLFF. The CDR3 DNA is TGTGCCAGTAGTATTCCCAGGGTGGCAACTAATGAAAAACTGTTTTTT.

The rearrangement uses TRBV20-1 and TRBJ2-7, with D possibly TRBD1 on 5 matching bases. CDR1 and CDR2 (germline): DFQATT, SNEGSKA (reference sequence). The germline V and J ends were trimmed by 6 bases and 2 bases, with 20 bases remaining between them. The length of the CDR3 is 15 residues. Here the CDR3 reads CSAMGHLTGTYEQYF. In DNA form, the CDR3 reads TGCAGTGCCATGGGGCACCTGACTGGAACCTACGAGCAGTACTTC.

The genes are TRBV7-8 and TRBJ2-3, with TRBD1 identical over 8 bases. V was clipped by 2 bases and J by 6 bases; unmatched bases: 13. CDR1 SGHVS and CDR2 FQNEAQ come from the germline V gene. The CDR3 has 17 residues. DNA of the CDR3: TGTGCCAGCAGCTTAATCCTCGGGACAGGAGCGTTGGATACGCAGTATTTT. Translation: CASSLILGTGALDTQYF.

A note on this clonotype: Germline is not matched at one junction end, which may reflect a read error. This chain uses TRBV6-1 with TRBJ2-5; either TRBD1 or TRBD2 may fit D (5 bases each). Germline V gene data show CDR1 as MNHNS and CDR2 as SASEGT. The CDR3 runs 20 residues. CDR3 DNA: TGTGCCAGCAGTGAAGCGTTACCCGGGACGAGAACAATCCTACGAGCAGTGTCGAACTTC. Its protein is CASSEALPGTRTILRAVSNF.

This clonotype was seen many times. The V and J genes are TRBV30 and TRBJ2-7; D remains unclear. Trimming took off 2 bases at V and 7 bases at J, with 12 bases between the two ends. Germline loops: CDR1 GTSNPN, CDR2 SVGIG (reference sequence). The length of the CDR3 is 12 residues. Written as DNA, the CDR3 is TGTGCCTGGAGTTTCGGCTCCCGGGAGCAGTACTTC. This sequence encodes CAWSFGSREQYF. Combining the CDR3 with reference TRBV30 and TRBJ2-7 gives the whole variable domain SQTIHQWPATLVQPVGSPLSLECTVEGTSNPNLYWYRQAAGRGLQLLFYSVGIGQISSEVPQNLSASRPQDRQFILSSKKLLLSDSGFYLCAWSFGSREQYFGPGTRLTVT.